Shown below are 21 T cell receptor beta chains from a single sample sequenced in a study of blood T cell repertoires in COVID-19. Data came from immunoSEQ multiplex PCR; TCRdb stores just in-frame clones and leaves some out. Of approximately 73,000 clones listed, around nine tenths are singletons. The sample taken for sequencing was peripheral blood. Every receptor here comes from an older woman with acute or convalescent COVID-19.

The genes are TRBV6-2 or TRBV6-3 and TRBJ1-5, with D possibly matching TRBD1 (6 bases). From germline, CDR1 is MNHEY and CDR2 SVGEGT. V was clipped by 0 bases and J by 6 bases, with 15 bases between them. The CDR3 totals 16 residues. Written as DNA, the CDR3 is TGTGCCAGCAGTTACTCCAAAGCGGGGGCAGGTCAGCCCCAGCATTTT. This codes for CASSYSKAGAGQPQHF.

V is TRBV27 and J is TRBJ2-1; no firm D call. The CDR3 extends over 12 amino acids. The V and J ends lost 7 bases and 6 bases respectively, with 10 bases between them. Looked up from germline, CDR1 is MNHEY and CDR2 is SMNVEV (reference sequence). The CDR3 bases are TGTGCCAGCATGAATACCGGCAATGAGCAGTTCTTC. It is translated as CASMNTGNEQFF.

V gene TRBV11-1 combines with J gene TRBJ2-7, with TRBD1 matching over 8 bases. CDR3 length equals 15 residues. Germline-derived CDR1 and CDR2 are SGHAT and FQDESV (reference sequence). With V trimmed by 5 bases and J by 3 bases, 9 bases remained unmatched. CDR3 amino acids: CASSTGTGPYYEQYF. In DNA, the CDR3 is TGTGCCAGCAGCACGGGGACAGGCCCGTACTACGAGCAGTACTTC.

The chain is built from TRBV7-2 and TRBJ2-5, with unresolved D. This CDR3 is 15 amino acids long. Germline loops: CDR1 SGHTA, CDR2 FQGNSA. Trimming took off 7 bases at V and 1 base at J, with 16 bases between the two ends. The CDR3: CASTGGALFQETQYF. The CDR3 coding sequence is TGTGCCAGCACTGGTGGAGCGCTCTTCCAAGAGACCCAGTACTTC.

DNA of the CDR3: TGTGCCAGCAGCCAAGGATTTAGCGGGGTAGCCAAAAACATTCAGTACTTC. Translation gives CASSQGFSGVAKNIQYF. The V and J genes are TRBV4-2 and TRBJ2-4; the match to TRBD2 covers 8 bases. J was trimmed by 0 bases and V by 1 base; bases with no gene match: 5. The CDR3 sequence is 17 residues long. The germline gives CDR1 LGHNA, CDR2 YNFKEQ.

The rearrangement links TRBV6-5 to TRBJ2-1, with D tentatively TRBD1 (5 bases). Germline V gene sequence: CDR1 MNHEY, CDR2 SVGAGI. This CDR3 region has 14 residues. Trimming took 6 bases from V and 1 from J, leaving 10 bases between them. CDR3 DNA sequence: TGTGCCAGCAGACGACAGTTATCCTACAATGAGCAGTTCTTC. It encodes CASRRQLSYNEQFF.

This clone was counted a single time. The chain links TRBV10-3 to TRBJ1-4; D unclear. The germline gives CDR1 ENHRY, CDR2 SYGVKD. V was pared by 10 bases and J by 8 bases, with 17 bases between. The CDR3 is 13 amino acids. The CDR3 region has the DNA TGTGCCACCGCTACAAGACCGGGGGAAAAACTGTTTTTT. Its protein product is CATATRPGEKLFF.

V usage is TRBV24-1 and J usage is TRBJ1-1, with TRBD1 as a possible D gene (5 bases). The V end lost 1 base, the J end lost 7 bases, and 6 bases lay between the germline ends. Germline V gene data show CDR1 as KGHDR and CDR2 as SFDVKD. CDR3 length: 12 residues. In DNA form, the CDR3 reads TGTGCCACCAGTGATTTCGGGGGTGAAGCTTTCTTT. This encodes CATSDFGGEAFF.

The V and J genes are TRBV4-1 and TRBJ2-1; D unresolved. V was cut by 0 bases and J by 9 bases, with 18 bases left in between. The V gene's germline CDR1 is MGHRA and CDR2 YSYEKL. The CDR3 runs 16 residues. The CDR3: CASSQEYEAYNVEQFF. CDR3 in DNA: TGCGCCAGCAGCCAAGAGTACGAAGCGTACAATGTTGAGCAGTTCTTC.

This chain links TRBV5-1 with TRBJ2-3, with unresolved D. There are 15 residues in the CDR3. The V and J ends lost 0 bases and 6 bases respectively, with 14 bases between them. Germline CDR1 is SGHRS and CDR2 is YFSETQ. The CDR3 is CASSLAPGVSDTQYF. The CDR3 DNA reads TGCGCCAGCAGCTTGGCTCCCGGAGTATCGGATACGCAGTATTTT.

The rearrangement links TRBV4-1 to TRBJ1-1; no clear D gene. Trimming removed 0 bases at V and 3 bases at J, with 11 bases between. CDR1 and CDR2 from the germline V gene are MGHRA and YSYEKL. This CDR3 contains 15 residues. The CDR3 reads CASSQEGSVDTEAFF. In DNA form, the CDR3 reads TGCGCCAGCAGCCAAGAAGGGAGCGTAGACACTGAAGCTTTCTTT.

The chain is built from TRBV18 and TRBJ1-1; 8 positions match TRBD1. Germline V gives CDR1 KGHSH, CDR2 LQKENI. This CDR3 region has 14 residues. Trimming at V came to 2 bases and at J to 1 base, leaving 0 bases not matched to a gene. The CDR3 DNA reads TGTGCCAGCTCACCAGGGACAGGGAACACTGAAGCTTTCTTT. Translating gives CASSPGTGNTEAFF.

This chain uses TRBV5-1 with TRBJ1-1; D may be TRBD1 (6 bases). The V end lost 3 bases, the J end lost 5 bases, and 11 bases lay between the germline ends. The V gene's germline CDR1 is SGHRS and CDR2 YFSETQ. CDR3 length: 13 amino acids. The CDR3 region has the DNA TGCGCCAGCAGCTGGAAGGGGGGGACTGAAGCTTTCTTT. Protein sequence: CASSWKGGTEAFF.

The V and J genes are TRBV5-1 and TRBJ1-4; 7 nucleotides align to TRBD1. The CDR3 runs to 17 residues. Germline V gene data show CDR1 as SGHRS and CDR2 as YFSETQ. The trim removed 0 bases at V and 4 bases at J, leaving 9 bases unmatched. CDR3 amino acids: CASSLVGGGGINEKLFF. DNA of the CDR3: TGCGCCAGCAGCTTGGTAGGAGGGGGCGGAATTAATGAAAAACTGTTTTTT.

The chain carries TRBV30 and TRBJ2-1, with 10 bases aligning to TRBD1. The CDR3 contains 14 residues. The V and J ends lost 4 bases and 3 bases, in that order; junction bases with no gene match: 3. Germline V gene lookup returns CDR1 GTSNPN and CDR2 SVGIG (reference sequence). CDR3 sequence: CAWTRDRGYNEQFF. In DNA, the CDR3 is TGTGCCTGGACCCGGGACAGGGGCTACAATGAGCAGTTCTTC.

The chain combines TRBV4-2 with TRBJ1-1; a weak D match, TRBD1 (5 bases). The CDR3 runs 14 residues. V was trimmed by 4 bases and J by 8 bases, leaving 17 bases between them. CDR1 and CDR2 (germline): LGHNA, YNFKEQ. In DNA, the CDR3 is TGTGCCAGCAGCCTCGCAGGGCAGGGAGGAGAAGCTTTCTTT. The encoded protein is CASSLAGQGGEAFF.

V usage is TRBV6-5 and J usage is TRBJ2-1; 11 bases align to TRBD2. Germline CDR1 MNHEY, CDR2 SVGAGI. This CDR3 has 14 amino acids. With 7 bases clipped from V and 6 bases from J, the junction kept 5 bases outside the gene matches. This CDR3 reads CASTRTSGFNEQFF. The CDR3 DNA reads TGTGCCAGCACCCGGACTAGCGGGTTCAATGAGCAGTTCTTC.

This clone was seen a single time. The chain combines TRBV6-2 or TRBV6-3 with TRBJ2-7, with a possible D match to TRBD2 (6 bases). Per the germline V gene, CDR1 is MNHEY and CDR2 is SVGEGT. This CDR3 is 13 amino acids long. Trimming removed 6 bases from V and 3 bases from J, with 12 bases in between. Here the CDR3 reads CASSRVGGYEQYF. The CDR3 nucleotides are TGTGCCAGCAGCCGCGTCGGGGGCTACGAGCAGTACTTC.

This chain uses TRBV6-5 with TRBJ2-7, with 9 bases lining up with TRBD1. The trim removed 6 bases at V and 2 bases at J, leaving 2 bases unmatched. This CDR3 is built from 13 residues. Looked up from germline, CDR1 is MNHEY and CDR2 is SVGAGI. The CDR3 DNA reads as TGTGCCAGCAGAGGGACAGGGACCTACGAGCAGTACTTC. Translation gives CASRGTGTYEQYF.

The CDR3 nucleotides read TGTGCCAGCAGCAAAGTATGGATCGCGGGAGGGAGGGTATATGGCTACACCTTC. It specifies CASSKVWIAGGRVYGYTF. The chain carries TRBV21-1 and TRBJ1-2. TRBV21-1 is described as a pseudogene. The CDR3 runs 18 residues.

This chain uses TRBV30 with TRBJ2-5, with TRBD2 identical over 12 bases. The CDR3 is 16 residues long. The V segment lost 2 bases and the J segment 5 bases; nucleotides outside the gene matches: 9. Germline values: CDR1 GTSNPN, CDR2 SVGIG (reference sequence). The CDR3: CAWSPGLAGIVETQYF. The DNA of the CDR3 is TGTGCCTGGAGTCCCGGACTAGCGGGAATTGTTGAGACCCAGTACTTC.